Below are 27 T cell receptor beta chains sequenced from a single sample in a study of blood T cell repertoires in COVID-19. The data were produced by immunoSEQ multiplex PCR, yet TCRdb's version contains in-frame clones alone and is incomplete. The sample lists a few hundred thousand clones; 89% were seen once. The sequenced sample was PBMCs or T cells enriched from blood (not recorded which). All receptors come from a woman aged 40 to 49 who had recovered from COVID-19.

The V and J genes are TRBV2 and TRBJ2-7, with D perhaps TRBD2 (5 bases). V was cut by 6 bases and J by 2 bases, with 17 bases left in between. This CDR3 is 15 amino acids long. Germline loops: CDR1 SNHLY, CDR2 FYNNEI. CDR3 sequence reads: CASSPRRTPPYEQYF. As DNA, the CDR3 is TGTGCCAGCAGCCCTCGTCGGACTCCTCCCTACGAGCAGTACTTC.

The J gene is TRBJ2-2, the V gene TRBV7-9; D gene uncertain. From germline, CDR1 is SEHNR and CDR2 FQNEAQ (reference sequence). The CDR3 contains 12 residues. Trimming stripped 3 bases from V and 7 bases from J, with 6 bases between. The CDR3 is CASSFPGGELFF. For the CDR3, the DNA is TGTGCCAGCAGCTTCCCCGGCGGGGAGCTGTTTTTT.

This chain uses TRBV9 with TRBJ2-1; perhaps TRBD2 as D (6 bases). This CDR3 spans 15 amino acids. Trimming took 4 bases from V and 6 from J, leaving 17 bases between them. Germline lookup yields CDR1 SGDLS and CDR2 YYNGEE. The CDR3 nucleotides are TGTGCCAGCAGCCTAGACGGCCTAGCGACCAATGAGCAGTTCTTC. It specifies CASSLDGLATNEQFF.

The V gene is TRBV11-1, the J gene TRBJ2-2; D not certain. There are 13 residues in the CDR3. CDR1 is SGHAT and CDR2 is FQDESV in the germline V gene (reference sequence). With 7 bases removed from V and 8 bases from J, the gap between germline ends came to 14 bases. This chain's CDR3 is CASTLSSRGELFF. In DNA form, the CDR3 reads TGTGCCAGCACCCTGTCATCCAGGGGGGAGCTGTTTTTT.

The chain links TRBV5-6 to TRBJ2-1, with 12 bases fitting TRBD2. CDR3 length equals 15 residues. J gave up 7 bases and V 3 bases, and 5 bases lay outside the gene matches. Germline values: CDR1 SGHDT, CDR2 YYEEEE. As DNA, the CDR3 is TGTGCCAGCAGCTCGAGCCTAGCGGGAGGGAATGAGCAGTTCTTC. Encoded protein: CASSSSLAGGNEQFF.

The CDR3 bases are TGCAGCGTTGCGGGGCGGGACTCCTACGAGCAGTACTTC. It codes for CSVAGRDSYEQYF. The chain links TRBV29-1 to TRBJ2-7; a weak D match, TRBD2 (6 bases). V was cut by 4 bases and J by 0 bases, with 10 bases left in between. Germline assignment: CDR1 SQVTM and CDR2 ANQGSEA. This CDR3 region has 13 residues.

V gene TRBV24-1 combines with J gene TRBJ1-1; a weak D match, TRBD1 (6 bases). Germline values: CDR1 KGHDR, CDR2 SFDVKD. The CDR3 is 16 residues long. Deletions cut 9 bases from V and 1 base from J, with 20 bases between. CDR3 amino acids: CATLPRPRGGNTEAFF. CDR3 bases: TGTGCCACCCTCCCCCGTCCGAGGGGGGGGAACACTGAAGCTTTCTTT.

CDR3 sequence reads: CASSHYGTGRNGYGYTF. CDR3 bases: TGTGCCAGCAGCCATTACGGAACAGGGCGTAACGGCTATGGCTACACCTTC. The rearrangement uses TRBV3-1 (or the pseudogene TRBV3-2) and TRBJ1-2, with a tentative D call TRBD1 (6 bases). From germline, CDR1 is LGHDT and CDR2 YNNKEL (reference sequence). The CDR3 spans 17 residues. Trimming stripped 3 bases from V and 4 bases from J, with 21 bases between.

This chain's CDR3 is CASSYGQGRNQPQHF. In DNA, the CDR3 is TGTGCCAGCAGCTACGGACAGGGGCGCAATCAGCCCCAGCATTTT. The gene calls are TRBV5-6 and TRBJ1-5; 9 nucleotides line up with TRBD1. Germline V lookup: CDR1 SGHDT, CDR2 YYEEEE. CDR3 length: 15 amino acids. V shed 3 bases, J shed 2 bases, and the junction held 3 bases outside the gene matches. The full variable domain, its missing parts supplied by reference TRBV5-6 and TRBJ1-5, is DAGVTQSPTHLIKTRGQQVTLRCSPKSGHDTVSWYQQALGQGPQFIFQYYEEEERQRGNFPDRFSGHQFPNYSSELNVNALLLGDSALYLCASSYGQGRNQPQHFGDGTRLSIL.

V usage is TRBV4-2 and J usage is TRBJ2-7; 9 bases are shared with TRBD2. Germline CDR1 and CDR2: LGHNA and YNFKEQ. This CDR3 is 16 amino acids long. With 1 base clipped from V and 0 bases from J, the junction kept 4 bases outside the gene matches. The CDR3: CASSQAGTSSSYEQYF. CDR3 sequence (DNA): TGTGCCAGCAGCCAAGCCGGGACTAGCAGCTCCTACGAGCAGTACTTC.

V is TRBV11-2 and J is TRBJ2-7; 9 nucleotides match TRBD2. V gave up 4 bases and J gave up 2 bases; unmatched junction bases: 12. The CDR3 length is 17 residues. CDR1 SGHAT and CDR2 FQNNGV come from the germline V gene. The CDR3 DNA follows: TGTGCCAGCAGCTCCGGCCTAGCGGGGTACTCAACCTACGAGCAGTACTTC. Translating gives CASSSGLAGYSTYEQYF.

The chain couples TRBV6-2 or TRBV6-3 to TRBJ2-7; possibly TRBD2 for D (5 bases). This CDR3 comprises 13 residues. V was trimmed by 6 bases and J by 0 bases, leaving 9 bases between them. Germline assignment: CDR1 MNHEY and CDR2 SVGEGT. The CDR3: CASSGGNSYEQYF. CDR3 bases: TGTGCCAGCAGCGGAGGCAACTCCTACGAGCAGTACTTC.

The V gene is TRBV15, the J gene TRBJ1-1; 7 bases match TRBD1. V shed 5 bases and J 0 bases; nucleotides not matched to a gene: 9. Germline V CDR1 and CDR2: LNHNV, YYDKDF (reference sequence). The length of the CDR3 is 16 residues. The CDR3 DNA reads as TGTGCCACCAGCTCAGACAGGGTCGCGGTGAACACTGAAGCTTTCTTT. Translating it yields CATSSDRVAVNTEAFF.

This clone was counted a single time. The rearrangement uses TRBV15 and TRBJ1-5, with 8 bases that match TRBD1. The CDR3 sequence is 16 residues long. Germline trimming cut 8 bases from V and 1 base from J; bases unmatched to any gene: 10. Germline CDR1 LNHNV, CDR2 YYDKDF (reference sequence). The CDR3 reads CATSPGQVISNQPQHF. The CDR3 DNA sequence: TGTGCCACCTCCCCGGGACAGGTTATAAGCAATCAGCCCCAGCATTTT.

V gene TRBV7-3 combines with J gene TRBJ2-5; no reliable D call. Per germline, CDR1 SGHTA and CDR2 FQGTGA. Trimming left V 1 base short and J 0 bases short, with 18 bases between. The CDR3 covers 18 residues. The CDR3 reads CASSLRSRDLRYQETQYF. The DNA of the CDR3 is TGTGCCAGCAGCTTAAGGTCTAGAGACCTAAGGTACCAAGAGACCCAGTACTTC.

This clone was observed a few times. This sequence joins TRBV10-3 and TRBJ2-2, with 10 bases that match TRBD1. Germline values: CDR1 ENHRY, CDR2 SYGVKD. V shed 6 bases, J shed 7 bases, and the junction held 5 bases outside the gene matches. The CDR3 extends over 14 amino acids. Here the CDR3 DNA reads TGTGCCATCAGCGGGACAGGGGAAAACGGGGAGCTGTTTTTT. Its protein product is CAISGTGENGELFF.

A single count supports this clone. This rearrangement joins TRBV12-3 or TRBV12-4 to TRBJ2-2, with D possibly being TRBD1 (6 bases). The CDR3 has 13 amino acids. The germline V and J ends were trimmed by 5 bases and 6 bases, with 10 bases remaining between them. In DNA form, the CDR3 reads TGTGCCAGCAGTCCTACAGGGTCCGGGGAGCTGTTTTTT. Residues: CASSPTGSGELFF.

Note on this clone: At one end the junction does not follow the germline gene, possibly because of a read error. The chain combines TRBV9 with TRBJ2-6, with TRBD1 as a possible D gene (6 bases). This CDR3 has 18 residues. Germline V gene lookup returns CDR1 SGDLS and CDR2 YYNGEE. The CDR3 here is CASAPRGSLPSAANVLTF. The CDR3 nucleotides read TGTGCCAGCGCCCCCAGGGGTAGTCTTCCCTCTGCGGCCAACGTCCTGACTTTC.

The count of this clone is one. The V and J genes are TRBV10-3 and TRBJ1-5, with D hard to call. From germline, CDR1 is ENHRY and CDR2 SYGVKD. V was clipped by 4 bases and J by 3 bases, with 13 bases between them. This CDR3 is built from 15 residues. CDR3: CAISGEGGDNQPQHF. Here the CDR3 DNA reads TGTGCCATCAGTGGGGAAGGAGGAGACAATCAGCCCCAGCATTTT.

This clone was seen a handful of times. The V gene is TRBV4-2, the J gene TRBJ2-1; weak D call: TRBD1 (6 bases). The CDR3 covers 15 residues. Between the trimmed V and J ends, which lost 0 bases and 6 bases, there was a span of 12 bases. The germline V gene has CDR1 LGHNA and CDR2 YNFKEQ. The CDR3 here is CASSQEPTGLNEQFF. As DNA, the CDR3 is TGTGCCAGCAGCCAAGAGCCGACAGGTCTCAATGAGCAGTTCTTC.

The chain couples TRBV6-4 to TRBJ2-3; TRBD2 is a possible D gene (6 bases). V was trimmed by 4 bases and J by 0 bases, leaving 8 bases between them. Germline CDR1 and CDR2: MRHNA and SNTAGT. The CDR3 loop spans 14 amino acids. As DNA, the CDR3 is TGTGCCAGCAGTGGAGGGACTAGCACAGATACGCAGTATTTT. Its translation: CASSGGTSTDTQYF.

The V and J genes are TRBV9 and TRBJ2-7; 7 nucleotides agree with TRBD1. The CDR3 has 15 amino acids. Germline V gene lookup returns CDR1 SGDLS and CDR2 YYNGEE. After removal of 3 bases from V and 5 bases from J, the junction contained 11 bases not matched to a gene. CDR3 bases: TGTGCCAGCAGCGCCGACAGGGATCCCCCCCACGAGCAGTACTTC. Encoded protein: CASSADRDPPHEQYF.

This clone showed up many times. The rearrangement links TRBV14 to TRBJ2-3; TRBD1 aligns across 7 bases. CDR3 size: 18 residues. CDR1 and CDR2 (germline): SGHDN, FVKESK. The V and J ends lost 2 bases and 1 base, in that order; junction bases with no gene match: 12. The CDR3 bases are TGTGCCAGCAGCCAACTGAAGACAGGGTTTAGAGGCACAGATACGCAGTATTTT. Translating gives CASSQLKTGFRGTDTQYF.

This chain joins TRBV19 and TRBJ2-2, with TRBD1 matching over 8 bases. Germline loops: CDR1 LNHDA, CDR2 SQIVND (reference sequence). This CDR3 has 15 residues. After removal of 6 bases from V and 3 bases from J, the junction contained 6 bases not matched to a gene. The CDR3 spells CASSWTGTDTGELFF. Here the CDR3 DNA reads TGTGCCAGTAGCTGGACAGGGACGGACACCGGGGAGCTGTTTTTT. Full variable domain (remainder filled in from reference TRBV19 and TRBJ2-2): DGGITQSPKYLFRKEGQNVTLSCEQNLNHDAMYWYRQDPGQGLRLIYYSQIVNDFQKGDIAEGYSVSREKKESFPLTVTSAQKNPTAFYLCASSWTGTDTGELFFGEGSRLTVL.

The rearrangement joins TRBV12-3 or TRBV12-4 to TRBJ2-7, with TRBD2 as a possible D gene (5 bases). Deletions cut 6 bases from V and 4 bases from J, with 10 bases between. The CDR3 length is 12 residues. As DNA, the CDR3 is TGTGCCAGCAGCTCCACGGGGTACGAGCAGTACTTC. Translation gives CASSSTGYEQYF.

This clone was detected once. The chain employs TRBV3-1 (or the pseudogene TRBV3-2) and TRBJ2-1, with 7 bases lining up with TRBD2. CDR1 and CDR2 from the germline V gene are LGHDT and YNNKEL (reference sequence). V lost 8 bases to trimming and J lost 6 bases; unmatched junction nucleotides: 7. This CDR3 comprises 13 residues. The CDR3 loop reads CASATGGINEQFF. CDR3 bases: TGTGCCAGCGCGACGGGGGGAATCAATGAGCAGTTCTTC.

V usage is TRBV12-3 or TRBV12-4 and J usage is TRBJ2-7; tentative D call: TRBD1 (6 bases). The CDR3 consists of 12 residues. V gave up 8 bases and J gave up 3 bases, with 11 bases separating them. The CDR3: CASGTGRYEQYF. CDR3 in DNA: TGTGCCAGCGGCACAGGGCGCTACGAGCAGTACTTC.